Presented here are 26 T cell receptor beta chains from one specimen sequenced in a study of PD-1 blockade in classical Hodgkin lymphoma. The time point is: newly diagnosed, previously untreated cHL patient sample. Thawed PBMCs were subjected to magnetic negative selection, which yielded isolated CD8+ T cells. The protocol was immunoSEQ multiplex PCR, while the TCRdb copy is restricted to in-frame clones and leaves out a portion. The sample has 23,000 or so clones; 87% are singletons. The sample consisted of CD8+ T cells from blood. All receptors come from a human donor with classical Hodgkin lymphoma.

This clone was recorded a few times. The V call is TRBV2, the J call TRBJ2-7; a possible D gene is TRBD2 (5 bases). The V gene's germline CDR1 is SNHLY and CDR2 FYNNEI. Trimming stripped 3 bases from V and 2 bases from J, with 11 bases between. This CDR3 contains 14 residues. The DNA for the CDR3 is TGTGCCAGCAGTGACTTGCTAGCCGCCTACGAGCAGTACTTC. It translates to CASSDLLAAYEQYF. Full variable domain (missing parts from reference TRBV2 and TRBJ2-7): EPEVTQTPSHQVTQMGQEVILRCVPISNHLYFYWYRQILGQKVEFLVSFYNNEISEKSEIFDDQFSVERPDGSNFTLKIRSTKLEDSAMYFCASSDLLAAYEQYFGPGTRLTVT.

CDR3: CATSRGQEAGELFF. CDR3 DNA: TGTGCCACCAGCAGGGGGCAGGAAGCCGGGGAGCTGTTTTTT. This chain joins TRBV15 and TRBJ2-2; D might be TRBD1 (5 bases). Germline CDR1 reads LNHNV; CDR2 reads YYDKDF (reference sequence). This CDR3 has 14 amino acids. Deletions cut 3 bases from V and 6 bases from J, with 11 bases between. Combining the CDR3 with reference TRBV15 and TRBJ2-2 gives the whole variable domain DAMVIQNPRYQVTQFGKPVTLSCSQTLNHNVMYWYQQKSSQAPKLLFHYYDKDFNNEADTPDNFQSRRPNTSFCFLDIRSPGLGDTAMYLCATSRGQEAGELFFGEGSRLTVL.

The V gene is TRBV10-1, the J gene TRBJ1-4; D uncertain. V lost 7 bases and J 4 bases, leaving 10 bases between the germline ends. The CDR3 has 13 residues. The germline V gene has CDR1 WNHNN and CDR2 SYGVQD (reference sequence). The CDR3 region is CASIVAGNEKLFF. CDR3 DNA: TGCGCCAGCATAGTCGCGGGTAATGAAAAACTGTTTTTT.

The V call is TRBV30, the J call TRBJ1-6, with D tentatively TRBD1 (6 bases). Germline values: CDR1 GTSNPN, CDR2 SVGIG (reference sequence). The CDR3 totals 13 residues. Trimming took 5 bases from V and 10 from J, leaving 15 bases between them. The CDR3 DNA sequence: TGTGCCTGGGAGGGGGGGACCGACTCACCCCTCCACTTT. Translated: CAWEGGTDSPLHF.

The chain joins TRBV5-1 to TRBJ2-1, with 15 bases fitting TRBD2. From germline, CDR1 is SGHRS and CDR2 YFSETQ. The CDR3 is 18 residues long. The J segment lost 0 bases and the V segment lost 4 bases, leaving 5 bases of the junction unmatched. This CDR3 reads CASSPRTSGRDSYNEQFF. The DNA for the CDR3 is TGCGCCAGCAGCCCCAGGACTAGCGGGAGGGACTCCTACAATGAGCAGTTCTTC. The variable domain in full, with the rest retrieved from reference TRBV5-1 and TRBJ2-1, is KAGVTQTPRYLIKTRGQQVTLSCSPISGHRSVSWYQQTPGQGLQFLFEYFSETQRNKGNFPGRFSGRQFSNSRSEMNVSTLELGDSALYLCASSPRTSGRDSYNEQFFGPGTRLTVL.

CDR3 bases: TGCGCCAGCAGCCAAGATCCCCGCGGAGCCTCCTACGAGCAGTACTTC. As protein: CASSQDPRGASYEQYF. The chain combines TRBV4-1 with TRBJ2-7; D unresolved. The CDR3 totals 16 residues. V shed 0 bases and J shed 0 bases, with 12 bases lying between them. The germline CDR1 and CDR2 sequences are MGHRA and YSYEKL.

V is TRBV7-8 and J is TRBJ2-7; TRBD1 agrees at 7 bases. Trimming removed 4 bases from V and 1 base from J; junction bases left unmatched: 10. Germline V gene sequence: CDR1 SGHVS, CDR2 FQNEAQ. The CDR3 contains 16 residues. CDR3 residues: CASSYIVTGPSYEQYF. The CDR3 DNA is TGTGCCAGCAGCTACATCGTGACAGGGCCTTCCTACGAGCAGTACTTC.

The chain is built from TRBV28 and TRBJ1-1, with D possibly matching TRBD1 (5 bases). V was trimmed by 6 bases and J by 1 base, leaving 6 bases between them. The germline V gene encodes CDR1 MDHEN and CDR2 SYDVKM. This CDR3 has 12 residues. CDR3 nucleotides: TGTGCCAGCAGCACAGGGAACACTGAAGCTTTCTTT. Its protein is CASSTGNTEAFF.

The chain carries TRBV7-8 and TRBJ2-7; TRBD2 matches 10 bases. The CDR3 loop spans 15 amino acids. Germline loops: CDR1 SGHVS, CDR2 FQNEAQ. Unmatched junction bases numbered 8, after V lost 4 bases and J lost 5 bases. The CDR3 sequence is CASSSQAGGTHEQYF. In DNA form, the CDR3 reads TGTGCCAGCAGCTCGCAAGCGGGAGGGACCCACGAGCAGTACTTC. The entire variable domain, with the rest obtained from reference TRBV7-8 and TRBJ2-7, is as follows: GAGVSQSPRYKVAKRGQDVALRCDPISGHVSLFWYQQALGQGPEFLTYFQNEAQLDKSGLPSDRFFAERPEGSVSTLKIQRTQQEDSAVYLCASSSQAGGTHEQYFGPGTRLTVT.

Here the CDR3 DNA reads TGTGCCAGCAGTTTCACCGGGGAGCTGTTTTTT. It translates to CASSFTGELFF. The chain recombines TRBV28 with TRBJ2-2; D remains unclear. The CDR3 covers 11 residues. Germline CDR1 and CDR2: MDHEN and SYDVKM. The V end lost 3 bases, the J end lost 4 bases, and 0 bases lay between the germline ends.

The V and J genes are TRBV7-9 and TRBJ1-5, with D hard to call. Germline-derived CDR1 and CDR2 are SEHNR and FQNEAQ (reference sequence). The CDR3 covers 12 residues. Trimming cost V 4 bases and J 6 bases, with 7 bases left between them. This CDR3 reads CASSSPGQPQHF. CDR3 bases: TGTGCCAGCAGCTCACCAGGTCAGCCCCAGCATTTT.

The chain carries TRBV6-6 and TRBJ1-6, with D hard to call. CDR3 length equals 16 residues. V was clipped by 2 bases and J by 8 bases, with 16 bases between them. Germline CDR1 reads MNHNY; CDR2 reads SVGAGI (reference sequence). The CDR3 spells CASSYGWAEHDSPLHF. CDR3 DNA: TGTGCCAGCAGTTACGGATGGGCAGAGCATGATTCACCCCTCCACTTT.

This chain uses TRBV4-3 with TRBJ1-1; no reliable D call. The CDR3 runs 17 residues. CDR1 LGHNA and CDR2 YSLEER come from the germline V gene. V was clipped by 4 bases and J by 3 bases, with 21 bases between them. CDR3 sequence: CASSPTGWGGKDTEAFF. CDR3 nucleotide sequence: TGCGCCAGCAGCCCGACGGGATGGGGAGGGAAGGACACTGAAGCTTTCTTT.

The chain carries TRBV19 and TRBJ2-4, with 9 positions matching TRBD2. The CDR3 contains 13 residues. Germline V gene sequence: CDR1 LNHDA, CDR2 SQIVND (reference sequence). With V trimmed by 8 bases and J by 6 bases, 5 bases remained unmatched. DNA for the CDR3: TGTGCCAGTGCGGGGGGGCCGGGAAACATTCAGTACTTC. Protein: CASAGGPGNIQYF.

This chain connects TRBV27 to TRBJ2-7; 7 bases match TRBD1. CDR3 size: 13 residues. CDR1 is MNHEY, CDR2 SMNVEV, per germline (reference sequence). The ends lost 5 bases at V and 3 bases at J; junction bases unmatched: 4. DNA of the CDR3: TGTGCCAGCAGTCATGGACAGGACTACGAGCAGTACTTC. Protein sequence: CASSHGQDYEQYF.

This clone was seen a few times. This chain links TRBV29-1 with TRBJ1-1; D ambiguous. Germline V lookup: CDR1 SQVTM, CDR2 ANQGSEA. This CDR3 is built from 13 residues. Trimming cost V 5 bases and J 1 base, with 11 bases left between them. CDR3 sequence (DNA): TGCAGCGTTAGCGGGTTTGCGAACACTGAAGCTTTCTTT. Translation gives CSVSGFANTEAFF.

This chain connects TRBV7-9 to TRBJ1-1, with D uncertain. Germline V lookup: CDR1 SEHNR, CDR2 FQNEAQ (reference sequence). The CDR3 extends over 15 amino acids. Between the trimmed V and J ends, which lost 3 bases and 5 bases, there was a span of 16 bases. CDR3 DNA: TGTGCCAGCAGCTTCGGTGGACTCGACGGAACTGAAGCTTTCTTT. It is translated as CASSFGGLDGTEAFF.

This chain connects TRBV29-1 to TRBJ2-3, with 9 bases matching TRBD1. In germline, CDR1 is SQVTM, CDR2 ANQGSEA. This CDR3 is built from 14 residues. The junction had 10 bases not matched to a gene; V was cut back by 7 bases and J by 5 bases. The CDR3 loop is CSAMTGGGEDTQYF. CDR3 sequence (DNA): TGCAGCGCCATGACAGGGGGAGGGGAAGATACGCAGTATTTT.

The chain combines TRBV4-1 with TRBJ2-7; D remains ambiguous. Germline lookup yields CDR1 MGHRA and CDR2 YSYEKL. Trimming took off 4 bases at V and 5 bases at J, with 9 bases between the two ends. The CDR3 contains 12 residues. The CDR3 DNA follows: TGCGCCAGCAGCCCGAGACTTGACGAGCAGTACTTC. Protein product: CASSPRLDEQYF.

The rearrangement joins TRBV5-1 to TRBJ2-3; 7 nucleotides agree with TRBD1. CDR3 length equals 16 residues. J lost 2 bases, V lost 2 bases, and 8 bases had no gene match. CDR1 and CDR2 from the germline V gene are SGHRS and YFSETQ. The CDR3 is CASSLTGVWVTDTQYF. The CDR3 nucleotides are TGCGCCAGCAGCTTAACAGGGGTTTGGGTCACAGATACGCAGTATTTT.

The chain employs TRBV6-6 and TRBJ2-7, with D unclear. The V gene lost 5 bases and the J gene lost 6 bases, with 8 bases spanning the gap. Germline V CDR1 and CDR2: MNHNY, SVGAGI (reference sequence). This CDR3 region has 11 residues. CDR3 sequence reads: CASSNPTEQYF. The CDR3 DNA reads TGTGCCAGCAGTAACCCAACCGAGCAGTACTTC.

The chain has TRBV18 and TRBJ1-4, with D hard to call. The germline CDR1 and CDR2 sequences are KGHSH and LQKENI. The V end lost 1 base, the J end lost 3 bases, and 9 bases lay between the germline ends. There are 15 residues in the CDR3. CDR3 sequence (DNA): TGTGCCAGCTCACCACGGGAAAGGTCTAATGAAAAACTGTTTTTT. This codes for CASSPRERSNEKLFF.

The CDR3 DNA reads as TGTGCCAGCAGCTATCTTCTAGCGGAATCCTACGAGCAGTACTTC. As protein: CASSYLLAESYEQYF. The chain recombines TRBV28 with TRBJ2-7; 7 nucleotides line up with TRBD2. V gave up 6 bases and J gave up 1 base; unmatched junction bases: 9. The CDR3 is 15 amino acids. Germline V gene sequence: CDR1 MDHEN, CDR2 SYDVKM. The full variable domain, its missing parts supplied by reference TRBV28 and TRBJ2-7, is DVKVTQSSRYLVKRTGEKVFLECVQDMDHENMFWYRQDPGLGLRLIYFSYDVKMKEKGDIPEGYSVSREKKERFSLILESASTNQTSMYLCASSYLLAESYEQYFGPGTRLTVT.

The V and J genes are TRBV6-5 and TRBJ2-1; D unresolved. The ends were cut back, 0 bases at V and 4 bases at J, with 13 bases in the middle. Germline-derived CDR1 and CDR2 are MNHEY and SVGAGI. The CDR3 is 16 amino acids. The CDR3 DNA reads as TGTGCCAGCAGTTACTCGGGCAGCTTGGAATACAATGAGCAGTTCTTC. Translated: CASSYSGSLEYNEQFF.

The chain combines TRBV5-1 with TRBJ2-1; TRBD2 might be the D (5 bases). V lost 3 bases, J lost 1 base, and 11 bases lay in between. This CDR3 contains 15 residues. The germline V gene has CDR1 SGHRS and CDR2 YFSETQ. CDR3 loop: CASSSRTFSYNEQFF. The CDR3 DNA reads as TGCGCCAGCAGCTCCCGGACTTTTTCCTACAATGAGCAGTTCTTC. Combining the CDR3 with reference TRBV5-1 and TRBJ2-1 gives the whole variable domain KAGVTQTPRYLIKTRGQQVTLSCSPISGHRSVSWYQQTPGQGLQFLFEYFSETQRNKGNFPGRFSGRQFSNSRSEMNVSTLELGDSALYLCASSSRTFSYNEQFFGPGTRLTVL.

This chain uses TRBV6-5 with TRBJ2-7; D possibly corresponds to TRBD2 (5 bases). This CDR3 spans 15 amino acids. Germline CDR1 MNHEY, CDR2 SVGAGI. V was trimmed by 0 bases and J by 0 bases, leaving 9 bases between them. In DNA, the CDR3 is TGTGCCAGCAGTTACTCGATAGCGAGCTCCTACGAGCAGTACTTC. Protein: CASSYSIASSYEQYF.